Listed below are T cell receptor beta chains from one sample, sequenced in a study of shared clonotypes between healthy human individuals. Some clones are missing from TCRdb's copy, which holds only in-frame ones; the method was immunoSEQ multiplex PCR. The data contain some 2 million clones, 85% to 95% of them singletons. The specimen was naive CD4+ T cells sorted from blood. The receptors come from a man aged 18 to 30 in good health. Both conserved end residues are part of each CDR3. A D gene is named only where the DNA matches it firmly. Not every row has a clone size; where given, it reads once, few, many or a size class.

>TRBJ2-4|TRBV4-3|.|16|.
CASSQESYPERHIQYF
TGCGCCAGCAGCCAAGAAAGCTACCCCGAGCGCCACATTCAGTACTTC
>TRBJ1-1|TRBV19|.|11|.
CATGTNTEAFF
TGTGCCACCGGTACGAACACTGAAGCTTTCTTT
>TRBJ1-5|TRBV6-4|.|13|.
CASSDDVNQPQHF
TGTGCCAGCAGTGATGACGTGAATCAGCCCCAGCATTTT
>TRBJ1-1|TRBV30|.|13|.
CAWYSLGNTEAFF
TGTGCCTGGTATAGTCTGGGGAACACTGAAGCTTTCTTT
>TRBJ2-2|TRBV4-1|.|17|TRBD2
CASSQDRSGGAVGELFF
TGCGCCAGCAGCCAAGATCGTAGCGGGGGGGCTGTCGGGGAGCTGTTTTTT
>TRBJ2-7|TRBV29-1|.|11|.
CSIGPTYEQYF
TGCAGCATTGGACCTACCTACGAGCAGTACTTC
>TRBJ1-5|TRBV10-3|.|13|.
CAISDRFAQPQHF
TGTGCCATCAGTGACAGGTTCGCACAGCCCCAGCATTTT
>TRBJ2-5|TRBV7-2|.|15|TRBD1
CASSLGRGFLETQYF
TGTGCCAGCAGCTTAGGCAGGGGGTTCTTAGAGACCCAGTACTTC
>TRBJ1-6|TRBV6-5|few|14|.
CASSYSTDNSPLHF
TGTGCCAGCAGTTACTCGACGGATAATTCACCCCTCCACTTT
>TRBJ2-5|TRBV10-3|once|17|TRBD2
CATTRSAGTSSQETQYF
TGTGCCACGACCCGTTCCGCAGGGACTAGCTCGCAAGAGACCCAGTACTTC
>TRBJ2-7|TRBV5-1|.|12|.
CASSLGAYEQYF
TGCGCCAGCAGCTTGGGAGCTTACGAGCAGTACTTC
>TRBJ1-4|TRBV11-2|.|15|.
CASSKGIGTNEKLFF
TGTGCCAGCAGCAAGGGGATAGGCACTAATGAAAAACTGTTTTTT
>TRBJ1-1|TRBV15|once|13|.
CATSSDILTEAFF
TGTGCCACCAGCAGTGATATTCTCACTGAAGCTTTCTTT
>TRBJ1-6|TRBV30|.|16|.
CAWSVRGSSYNSPLHF
TGTGCCTGGAGTGTACGGGGGAGCTCCTATAATTCACCCCTCCACTTT